These 8 T cell receptor beta chains were all obtained from the same sample, sequenced in a study of cytotoxic CD8 clonotypes in ibrutinib-treated CLL. Clones were sequenced by immunoSEQ multiplex PCR, and TCRdb holds only the in-frame ones, with some missing. The top ten clones hold more than 9.5% of a sample with some 200,000 clones, 75% to 80% of them seen once. The starting material was PBMCs, obtained after 12 months of ibrutinib treatment. The receptors were sampled from a human donor with chronic lymphocytic leukemia.

This CDR3 reads CASSLETTGELFF. As DNA, the CDR3 is TGTGCCAGCAGCTTAGAGACCACCGGGGAGCTGTTTTTT. The rearrangement joins TRBV5-4 to TRBJ2-2; D is unclear. The CDR3 extends over 13 amino acids. The V end was cut by 2 bases, the J end by 4 bases, with 6 bases between. The V gene's germline CDR1 is SGHNT and CDR2 YYREEE (reference sequence).

The chain employs TRBV25-1 and TRBJ1-5; D call uncertain. Germline V lookup: CDR1 MGHDK, CDR2 SYGVNS. The CDR3 runs 15 residues. Trimming stripped 2 bases from V and 3 bases from J, with 11 bases between. The CDR3 loop is CASSENTEYNQPQHF. The CDR3 coding sequence is TGTGCCAGCAGTGAAAACACGGAGTACAATCAGCCCCAGCATTTT.

This clone was detected many times. This sequence joins TRBV28 and TRBJ2-7; TRBD2 agrees at 8 bases. Germline loops: CDR1 MDHEN, CDR2 SYDVKM. The CDR3 covers 14 residues. The trim removed 7 bases at V and 5 bases at J, leaving 10 bases unmatched. CDR3 DNA: TGTGCCAGCAATGGTCATAGCGGGAAGAACGAGCAGTACTTC. Protein product: CASNGHSGKNEQYF.

The chain is built from TRBV18 and TRBJ1-1; 10 positions match TRBD1. The CDR3 extends over 16 amino acids. The trim removed 0 bases at V and 0 bases at J, leaving 1 base unmatched. The germline V gene encodes CDR1 KGHSH and CDR2 LQKENI. CDR3 coding DNA: TGTGCCAGCTCACCACCGACAGGGGGCCTGAACACTGAAGCTTTCTTT. It codes for CASSPPTGGLNTEAFF.

The chain combines TRBV6-5 with TRBJ2-3; unclear D gene. CDR3 length: 14 residues. Germline V gene sequence: CDR1 MNHEY, CDR2 SVGAGI. The V end lost 4 bases, the J end lost 0 bases, and 8 bases lay between the germline ends. The CDR3 DNA follows: TGTGCCAGCAGTTCGCAGACTAGCACAGATACGCAGTATTTT. Translation gives CASSSQTSTDTQYF.

The CDR3 here is CASNTGGPYEQYF. The DNA of the CDR3 is TGTGCCAGCAATACGGGAGGGCCCTACGAGCAGTACTTC. The chain has TRBV7-2 and TRBJ2-7; 8 positions match TRBD2. The CDR3 contains 13 residues. Looked up from germline, CDR1 is SGHTA and CDR2 is FQGNSA. Unmatched junction bases numbered 4, after V lost 7 bases and J lost 2 bases.

This clone was detected a few times. The J gene is TRBJ1-5, the V gene TRBV7-6; D is unclear. Germline assignment: CDR1 SGHVS and CDR2 FNYEAQ. The CDR3 has 14 residues. Trimming shortened V by 5 bases and J by 7 bases, and 15 bases separated the two germline ends. DNA for the CDR3: TGTGCCAGCAGCCCCGTTGGGGTGGGGCAGCCCCAGCATTTT. Its translation is CASSPVGVGQPQHF.

The CDR3 bases are TGTGCCAGCAGTGGGGGGGAAGGGGGCAATGAGCAGTTCTTC. This encodes CASSGGEGGNEQFF. The chain combines TRBV6-1 with TRBJ2-1, with D perhaps TRBD1 or TRBD2 (6 bases each). V lost 4 bases and J lost 6, with 13 bases in between. The CDR3 has 14 residues. Germline-derived CDR1 and CDR2 are MNHNS and SASEGT.